Shown below are 31 T cell receptor beta chains from a single sample sequenced in a study of shared clonotypes between healthy human individuals. Only CD45RO-negative cells positively selected for CCR7 counted as naive CD8 cells, so terminally differentiated effector memory CD45RA+ cells were excluded. Only in-frame clones appear in the TCRdb table, and some are missing; sequencing was by immunoSEQ multiplex PCR. This table has nearly 2 million clones, approximately 94% appearing once. The source material was naive CD8+ T cells sorted from blood. All receptors come from a man younger than 30 in good health.

About this clone: The sample carries other DNA sequences with the same CDR3. The chain carries TRBV5-4 and TRBJ2-5; TRBD1 matches at 8 bases. CDR1 and CDR2 from the germline V gene are SGHNT and YYREEE (reference sequence). The CDR3 is 13 residues long. Trimming cost V 4 bases and J 3 bases; bases outside gene matches: 2. CDR3 sequence reads: CASSLTGEETQYF. The CDR3 coding sequence is TGTGCCAGCAGCCTGACAGGGGAAGAGACCCAGTACTTC.

The chain has TRBV7-6 and TRBJ1-5; no definite D call. This CDR3 contains 15 residues. The germline CDR1 and CDR2 sequences are SGHVS and FNYEAQ. The V and J ends lost 1 base and 3 bases respectively, with 10 bases between them. CDR3 sequence (DNA): TGTGCCAGCAGCTTAGACCGGGCAATCAATCAGCCCCAGCATTTT. This gives the protein CASSLDRAINQPQHF.

This clone has a single count. The chain uses TRBV9 and TRBJ1-6; D is ambiguous. This CDR3 region has 13 residues. V was pared by 3 bases and J by 7 bases, with 8 bases between. From germline, CDR1 is SGDLS and CDR2 YYNGEE. CDR3 region: CASSGEFNSPLHF. The CDR3 DNA reads as TGTGCCAGCAGCGGCGAATTCAATTCACCCCTCCACTTT. The whole variable domain, remainder taken from reference TRBV9 and TRBJ1-6, is DSGVTQTPKHLITATGQRVTLRCSPRSGDLSVYWYQQSLDQGLQFLIQYYNGEERAKGNILERFSAQQFPDLHSELNLSSLELGDSALYFCASSGEFNSPLHFGNGTRLTVT.

The chain combines TRBV5-1 with TRBJ2-6; 8 nucleotides match TRBD2. After removal of 3 bases from V and 0 bases from J, the junction contained 11 bases not matched to a gene. The CDR3 is 19 amino acids. Germline-derived CDR1 and CDR2 are SGHRS and YFSETQ. The CDR3 reads CASSWVLAGYVSGANVLTF. CDR3 DNA: TGCGCCAGCAGCTGGGTCTTAGCGGGATATGTCTCTGGGGCCAACGTCCTGACTTTC. Combining the CDR3 with reference TRBV5-1 and TRBJ2-6 gives the whole variable domain KAGVTQTPRYLIKTRGQQVTLSCSPISGHRSVSWYQQTPGQGLQFLFEYFSETQRNKGNFPGRFSGRQFSNSRSEMNVSTLELGDSALYLCASSWVLAGYVSGANVLTFGAGSRLTVL.

The gene calls are TRBV7-9 and TRBJ2-7; 7 nucleotides align to TRBD1. In germline, CDR1 is SEHNR, CDR2 FQNEAQ (reference sequence). This CDR3 has 15 residues. V trimming: 2 bases; J trimming: 5 bases; junction bases outside the gene matches: 9. The CDR3 reads CASSLRDSVFHEQYF. The CDR3 region has the DNA TGTGCCAGCAGCTTAAGGGACAGTGTTTTCCACGAGCAGTACTTC.

About this clone itself: Other DNA sequences in the sample encode the same CDR3. This chain links TRBV27 with TRBJ2-7, with D tentatively TRBD2 (5 bases). Trimming left V 3 bases short and J 3 bases short, with 9 bases between. Germline CDR1 is MNHEY and CDR2 is SMNVEV (reference sequence). The CDR3 length is 13 residues. Here the CDR3 DNA reads TGTGCCAGCAGTTTGAGGGTAGGCTACGAGCAGTACTTC. It is translated as CASSLRVGYEQYF.

As to this clone: Other DNA sequences from this sample encode an identical CDR3 as well. The CDR3 coding sequence is TGCGCCAGCAGCCAAGATTCAGTCAGCTACGAGCAGTACTTC. It encodes CASSQDSVSYEQYF. J is TRBJ2-7 and V is TRBV4-3; unclear D gene. The V gene lost 0 bases and the J gene lost 3 bases, with 9 bases spanning the gap. The germline V gene has CDR1 LGHNA and CDR2 YSLEER. The CDR3 is 14 residues long.

The V gene is TRBV4-1, the J gene TRBJ2-7; TRBD1 might be the D (6 bases). The V and J ends lost 3 bases and 5 bases respectively, with 14 bases between them. CDR1 MGHRA and CDR2 YSYEKL come from the germline V gene. This CDR3 spans 14 amino acids. The DNA of the CDR3 is TGCGCCAGCAGCCAGAGCGAAGGGGGAGACGAGCAGTACTTC. The encoded protein is CASSQSEGGDEQYF.

This sequence joins TRBV7-9 and TRBJ2-7; 8 bases are a match to TRBD1. V gave up 5 bases and J gave up 4 bases; unmatched junction bases: 7. Germline V lookup: CDR1 SEHNR, CDR2 FQNEAQ (reference sequence). The CDR3 has 14 amino acids. CDR3 DNA sequence: TGTGCCAGCAGCGTAGGGGACAGGCTTTACGAGCAGTACTTC. Protein sequence: CASSVGDRLYEQYF. The full variable domain, rest sourced from reference TRBV7-9 and TRBJ2-7, is DTGVSQNPRHKITKRGQNVTFRCDPISEHNRLYWYRQTLGQGPEFLTYFQNEAQLEKSRLLSDRFSAERPKGSFSTLEIQRTEQGDSAMYLCASSVGDRLYEQYFGPGTRLTVT.

This chain links TRBV2 with TRBJ1-5; 8 nucleotides match TRBD1. The CDR3 sequence is 17 residues long. V lost 2 bases to trimming and J lost 2 bases; unmatched junction nucleotides: 8. The germline V gene has CDR1 SNHLY and CDR2 FYNNEI. Here the CDR3 reads CASSEREDRGGNQPQHF. CDR3 sequence (DNA): TGTGCCAGCAGTGAAAGGGAAGACAGGGGTGGCAATCAGCCCCAGCATTTT.

This chain uses TRBV6-1 with TRBJ2-1, with no clear D. This CDR3 is 12 amino acids long. V lost 5 bases, J lost 4 bases, and 6 bases lay in between. From germline, CDR1 is MNHNS and CDR2 SASEGT. The CDR3 protein is CASSRLYNEQFF. The DNA for the CDR3 is TGTGCCAGCAGTAGACTGTACAATGAGCAGTTCTTC.

The chain carries TRBV5-1 and TRBJ1-2; 10 bases line up with TRBD1. The V gene end was trimmed by 4 bases and the J gene end by 6 bases; junction bases not matched to a gene: 6. CDR3 length: 14 residues. Germline lookup yields CDR1 SGHRS and CDR2 YFSETQ. The CDR3 protein is CASSQTGTGDGYTF. CDR3 DNA sequence: TGCGCCAGCAGCCAAACCGGGACAGGGGATGGCTACACCTTC.

As for this clone: This same CDR3 is encoded by further DNA sequences in the sample. DNA of the CDR3: TGTGCCAGCAGTACGTACTACGAGCAGTACTTC. Translating gives CASSTYYEQYF. This chain joins TRBV27 and TRBJ2-7; D unclear. The CDR3 spans 11 residues. CDR1 and CDR2 (germline): MNHEY, SMNVEV (reference sequence). With 5 bases removed from V and 3 bases from J, the gap between germline ends came to 5 bases.

V usage is TRBV9 and J usage is TRBJ1-4; D may be TRBD1 (5 bases). Trimming removed 3 bases from V and 6 bases from J, with 12 bases in between. The germline V gene encodes CDR1 SGDLS and CDR2 YYNGEE. This CDR3 is built from 14 residues. The CDR3 sequence: CASSAAGGDEKLFF. CDR3 DNA sequence: TGTGCCAGCAGCGCAGCGGGAGGGGATGAAAAACTGTTTTTT.

The chain is built from TRBV27 and TRBJ2-1; perhaps D is TRBD1 or TRBD2 (5 bases each). CDR3 size: 16 residues. Germline CDR1 and CDR2: MNHEY and SMNVEV (reference sequence). Between the trimmed V and J ends, which lost 0 bases and 4 bases, there was a span of 13 bases. The CDR3 nucleotides are TGTGCCAGCAGTTTATCGATGGGGGTATTTTACAATGAGCAGTTCTTC. It codes for CASSLSMGVFYNEQFF.

The chain employs TRBV13 and TRBJ1-1; 8 nucleotides align to TRBD1. V lost 4 bases to trimming and J lost 3 bases; unmatched junction nucleotides: 4. Germline values: CDR1 PRHDT, CDR2 FYEKMQ (reference sequence). The CDR3 is 14 residues long. The CDR3 spells CASSSWDRYTEAFF. DNA for the CDR3: TGTGCCAGCAGCTCATGGGACAGGTACACTGAAGCTTTCTTT.

As for this clone: Different DNA sequences within this sample yield the same CDR3. The V call is TRBV9, the J call TRBJ2-7; 7 bases align to TRBD1. From germline, CDR1 is SGDLS and CDR2 YYNGEE. Trimming took 0 bases from V and 0 from J; bases not matched to a gene: 3. The CDR3 is 15 amino acids. The CDR3 region is CASSVAGTASYEQYF. CDR3 nucleotide sequence: TGTGCCAGCAGCGTAGCCGGGACAGCCTCCTACGAGCAGTACTTC. The full variable domain, with the rest looked up from reference TRBV9 and TRBJ2-7, is DSGVTQTPKHLITATGQRVTLRCSPRSGDLSVYWYQQSLDQGLQFLIQYYNGEERAKGNILERFSAQQFPDLHSELNLSSLELGDSALYFCASSVAGTASYEQYFGPGTRLTVT.

J is TRBJ1-3 and V is TRBV11-2, with D tentatively TRBD1 (6 bases). The CDR3 contains 16 residues. Between the trimmed V and J ends, which lost 4 bases and 0 bases, there was a span of 13 bases. The germline CDR1 and CDR2 sequences are SGHAT and FQNNGV. CDR3: CASSSWTAISGNTIYF. Here the CDR3 DNA reads TGTGCCAGCAGCTCTTGGACAGCCATCTCTGGAAACACCATATATTTT.

The chain carries TRBV4-2 and TRBJ2-5; tentatively, D is TRBD2 (5 bases). The V and J ends lost 2 bases and 6 bases respectively, with 16 bases between them. This CDR3 has 15 residues. Germline V gene data show CDR1 as LGHNA and CDR2 as YNFKEQ. The CDR3 DNA is TGTGCCAGCAGCCAACAGACGGGAAGCGTGCAGACCCAGTACTTC. Translation: CASSQQTGSVQTQYF.

The rearrangement joins TRBV7-8 to TRBJ2-7, with 10 bases fitting TRBD2. The germline CDR1 and CDR2 sequences are SGHVS and FQNEAQ. With 5 bases clipped from V and 2 bases from J, the junction kept 3 bases outside the gene matches. The length of the CDR3 is 14 residues. The CDR3 nucleotides are TGTGCCAGCAGCGCCGGGACTAGCGCCTACGAGCAGTACTTC. Translated, it gives CASSAGTSAYEQYF.

The genes are TRBV27 and TRBJ2-3, with D uncertain. Between the trimmed V and J ends, which lost 0 bases and 4 bases, there was a span of 11 bases. The germline CDR1 and CDR2 sequences are MNHEY and SMNVEV (reference sequence). This CDR3 is 15 amino acids long. The CDR3 DNA follows: TGTGCCAGCAGTTTATCTAATGGTTGGGCAGATACGCAGTATTTT. Translating gives CASSLSNGWADTQYF.

V is TRBV9 and J is TRBJ1-1; D is perhaps TRBD1 (6 bases). CDR3 length: 14 amino acids. The germline gives CDR1 SGDLS, CDR2 YYNGEE. Trimming removed 6 bases at V and 5 bases at J, with 17 bases between. DNA for the CDR3: TGTGCCAGCACACCTTCCGGGGGGCGAACTGAAGCTTTCTTT. Its translation is CASTPSGGRTEAFF.

The chain uses TRBV6-5 and TRBJ2-7; D remains ambiguous. The germline V and J ends were trimmed by 1 base and 6 bases, with 10 bases remaining between them. CDR3 length: 13 amino acids. CDR1 is MNHEY and CDR2 is SVGAGI in the germline V gene. CDR3 amino acids: CASSYYPEAEQYF. In DNA form, the CDR3 reads TGTGCCAGCAGTTACTACCCCGAGGCCGAGCAGTACTTC.

A word on this clone: Other DNA sequences in this sample translate to the same CDR3. The DNA for the CDR3 is TGTGCCAGCAGCGTCTCAGGGGACGGATACGAGCAGTACTTC. Protein product: CASSVSGDGYEQYF. The chain has TRBV9 and TRBJ2-7, with D possibly being TRBD1 (6 bases). The germline V and J ends were trimmed by 2 bases and 4 bases, with 13 bases remaining between them. The CDR3 extends over 14 amino acids. The germline gives CDR1 SGDLS, CDR2 YYNGEE. Together with reference TRBV9 and TRBJ2-7, the CDR3 gives the full variable domain: DSGVTQTPKHLITATGQRVTLRCSPRSGDLSVYWYQQSLDQGLQFLIQYYNGEERAKGNILERFSAQQFPDLHSELNLSSLELGDSALYFCASSVSGDGYEQYFGPGTRLTVT.

The J gene is TRBJ1-4, the V gene TRBV29-1, with D possibly matching TRBD1 (6 bases). The CDR3 runs to 12 residues. The germline V and J ends were trimmed by 4 bases and 8 bases, with 11 bases remaining between them. CDR1 SQVTM and CDR2 ANQGSEA come from the germline V gene. CDR3 loop: CSVGQAGEKLFF. CDR3 in DNA: TGCAGCGTTGGACAGGCAGGGGAAAAACTGTTTTTT.

The chain is built from TRBV15 and TRBJ1-1; unclear D gene. The CDR3 length is 13 residues. V lost 3 bases and J 4 bases, leaving 9 bases between the germline ends. Germline V lookup: CDR1 LNHNV, CDR2 YYDKDF (reference sequence). The CDR3 DNA is TGTGCCACCAGCAGCTGGGTGGGCACTGAAGCTTTCTTT. This encodes CATSSWVGTEAFF.

The chain joins TRBV7-9 to TRBJ2-5; 8 bases agree with TRBD1. In germline, CDR1 is SEHNR, CDR2 FQNEAQ (reference sequence). With 6 bases clipped from V and 5 bases from J, the junction kept 8 bases outside the gene matches. CDR3 length: 14 amino acids. DNA for the CDR3: TGTGCCAGCAGTGGGAGACAGGGGTGGGAGACCCAGTACTTC. This codes for CASSGRQGWETQYF.

V usage is TRBV9 and J usage is TRBJ2-2; weak D call: TRBD2 (6 bases). Germline values: CDR1 SGDLS, CDR2 YYNGEE. The ends were cut back, 4 bases at V and 5 bases at J, with 15 bases in the middle. There are 15 residues in the CDR3. CDR3 bases: TGTGCCAGCAGCTCGAAATCCGCGGGGACCGGGGAGCTGTTTTTT. It encodes CASSSKSAGTGELFF.

The rearrangement joins TRBV27 to TRBJ1-1; tentatively, D is TRBD1 (6 bases). V shed 1 base and J shed 1 base, with 13 bases lying between them. The germline V gene encodes CDR1 MNHEY and CDR2 SMNVEV (reference sequence). The CDR3 runs 16 residues. CDR3 sequence (DNA): TGTGCCAGCAGTTTATTATGGGGGGCTGGGAACACTGAAGCTTTCTTT. Protein: CASSLLWGAGNTEAFF.

The chain has TRBV4-1 and TRBJ2-2; 8 nucleotides match TRBD2. The CDR3 extends over 17 amino acids. Per the germline V gene, CDR1 is MGHRA and CDR2 is YSYEKL. V lost 4 bases to trimming and J lost 4 bases; unmatched junction nucleotides: 11. The CDR3: CASSPIGLARSTGELFF. CDR3 DNA: TGCGCCAGCAGCCCTATAGGACTAGCCAGGTCCACCGGGGAGCTGTTTTTT.

A word on this clone: Other DNA sequences within the sample encode an identical CDR3. The gene calls are TRBV4-1 and TRBJ2-1, with 7 bases matching TRBD1. Germline values: CDR1 MGHRA, CDR2 YSYEKL. J gave up 5 bases and V 0 bases, and 4 bases lay outside the gene matches. The CDR3 is 15 amino acids. CDR3 sequence (DNA): TGCGCCAGCAGCCAAGATAGGACAGGAAACAATGAGCAGTTCTTC. Its translation is CASSQDRTGNNEQFF.